This TCR beta chain appears in the sequencing data of a study of T cell responses to AZD1222 COVID-19 vaccine. General observations from the study: The donor group comprised mostly white British people and more females; the analysis possibly underestimated clonal diversity.

Comment on this clone: Its antigen remains unknown.

Trimming cost V 5 bases and J 6 bases, with 12 bases left between them. CDR1 and CDR2 from the germline V gene are SEHNR and FQNEAQ (reference sequence). The CDR3 is made up of 13 amino acids. Sequenced by immunoSEQ multiplex PCR; TCRdb stores in-frame clones only, minus some. The sample includes 150,000 to 200,000 clones, around 88% of them seen just once. This material consisted of peripheral blood, taken on day 0 of AZD1222 vaccination. V usage is TRBV7-9 and J usage is TRBJ2-3; D is unclear. The sequence was obtained from an adult in good health. The CDR3 DNA reads as TGTGCCAGCAGCGGCAGGCACACCGATACGCAGTATTTT. As protein: CASSGRHTDTQYF.